This TCR beta chain was recorded in a study of shared clonotypes between healthy human individuals. Study background: CD4 naive and memory got three plates each, CD8 naive two, CD8 memory one.

Clones were sequenced by immunoSEQ multiplex PCR, and TCRdb holds only the in-frame ones, with some missing. The sample lists about 2.1 million clones; about 92% were seen once. Germline V lookup: CDR1 KGHSY, CDR2 FQNENV. The CDR3 covers 15 residues. The V end lost 4 bases, the J end lost 3 bases, and 15 bases lay between the germline ends. CD45RO-negative cells were positively selected for CCR7, leaving out terminally differentiated effector memory CD45RA+ cells. The chain carries TRBV16 and TRBJ1-1; D is uncertain. Sequencing was performed on naive CD8+ T cells from PBMCs. The receptor was isolated from a young man in good health. Some clones in this sample may be carry-over from other donors' samples. The CDR3 bases are TGTGCCAGCAGCCCGGACGCTACATGGGACACTGAAGCTTTCTTT. Its protein product is CASSPDATWDTEAFF.